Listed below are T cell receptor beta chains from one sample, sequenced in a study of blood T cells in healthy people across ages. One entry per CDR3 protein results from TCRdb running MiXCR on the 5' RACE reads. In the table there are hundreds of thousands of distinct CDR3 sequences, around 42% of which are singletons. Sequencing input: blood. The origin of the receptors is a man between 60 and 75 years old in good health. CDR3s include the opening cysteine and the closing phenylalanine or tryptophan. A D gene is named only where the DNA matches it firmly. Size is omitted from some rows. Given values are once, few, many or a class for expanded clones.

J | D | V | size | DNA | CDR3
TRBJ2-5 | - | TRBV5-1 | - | TGCGCCAGCAGCTTGAACACCGAGGAGACCCAGTACTTC | CASSLNTEETQYF
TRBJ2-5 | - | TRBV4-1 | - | TGCGCCAGCAGCCAAGGGACGGGGGACACAGGGCGTGGGACCCAGTACTTC | CASSQGTGDTGRGTQYF
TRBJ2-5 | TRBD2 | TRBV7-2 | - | TGTGCCAGCAGCCAAACTAGCGAAGGGACCCAGTACTTC | CASSQTSEGTQYF
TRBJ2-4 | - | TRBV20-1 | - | TGCAGTGCTAGACAACCTCTCCCCCTGGCCAAAAACATTCAGTACTTC | CSARQPLPLAKNIQYF
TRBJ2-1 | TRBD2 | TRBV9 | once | TGTGCCAACAGCGGGGGGGGCGCCCCCCTGAGCAATGAGCAGTTCTTC | CANSGGGAPLSNEQFF
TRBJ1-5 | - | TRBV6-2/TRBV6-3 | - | TGTGCCACCGGCGGCGGTCAGCCCCAGCATTTT | CATGGGQPQHF
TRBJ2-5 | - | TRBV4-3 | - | TGCGCCAGCAGCCAAGTTCGGGGGAGACAAGAGACCAAGTACTTC | CASSQVRGRQETKYF
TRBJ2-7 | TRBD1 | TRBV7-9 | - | TGTGCCAGCAGCTTGTCGGGACAGATCAACTACGAGCAGTACTTC | CASSLSGQINYEQYF
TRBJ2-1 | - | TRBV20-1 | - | TGCAGTGCTAGAGATGCGGGAAAGCAGTTCTTC | CSARDAGKQFF
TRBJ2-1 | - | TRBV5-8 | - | TGTGCCAGCAGCTTGTTTGAAGGGTGGAATGAGCAGTTCTTC | CASSLFEGWNEQFF
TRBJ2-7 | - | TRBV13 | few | TGTGCCAGCAGGGATACAGGGTCCTCCTACGAGCAGTACTTC | CASRDTGSSYEQYF
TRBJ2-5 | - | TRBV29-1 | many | TGCAGCGTAAGGGATCAAGAGACCCAGTACTTC | CSVRDQETQYF
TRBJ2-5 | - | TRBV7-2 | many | TGTGCCAGCAGCCCAAGGGGGTCTGCCAGGGAGACCCAGTACTTC | CASSPRGSARETQYF
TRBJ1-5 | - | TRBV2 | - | TGTGCCAGCAGTGAGGGGGACACCTCTCAGCCCCAGCATTTT | CASSEGDTSQPQHF
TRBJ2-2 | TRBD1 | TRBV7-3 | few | TGTGCCAGCAGCTACGGACAGGGGAACACCGGGGAGCTGTTTTTT | CASSYGQGNTGELFF
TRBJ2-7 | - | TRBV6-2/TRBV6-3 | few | TGTGCCAGTCAGTTGGCTGGGGCAGTCTTCTACGAGCAGTACTTC | CASQLAGAVFYEQYF
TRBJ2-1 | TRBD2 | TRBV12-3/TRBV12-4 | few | TGTGCCAGCAGACATAGCGGGGGCGACAACAATGAGCAGTTCTTC | CASRHSGGDNNEQFF
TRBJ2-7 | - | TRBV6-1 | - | TGTGCCAGCAGTGAAGACAGTGGGGGGCCCCTCTACGAGCAGTACTTC | CASSEDSGGPLYEQYF
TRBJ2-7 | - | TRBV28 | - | TGTGCCAGCATGGCCACCGGGACAACGATCTCCTACGAGCAGTACTTC | CASMATGTTISYEQYF
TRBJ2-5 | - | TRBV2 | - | TGTGCCAGCAGTGAAGCCTGGGGGGCGGAGACCCAGTACTTC | CASSEAWGAETQYF
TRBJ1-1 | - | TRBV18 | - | TGTGCCAGCTCTGCGGCGGCAACCCGGAACACTGAAGCTTTCTTT | CASSAAATRNTEAFF
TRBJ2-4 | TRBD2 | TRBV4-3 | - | TGCGCCAGCAGCCAAGTCGCAGCGGGGGGTCAGTACTTC | CASSQVAAGGQYF
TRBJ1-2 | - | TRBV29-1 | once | TGCAGCGTTGAGGCAGGATTTTATGGCTACACCTTC | CSVEAGFYGYTF
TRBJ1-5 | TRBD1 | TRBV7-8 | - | TGTGCCAGCAGCTTACGGGACAGGGGGCGCGAGGGCGCGGATCAGCCCCAGCATTTT | CASSLRDRGREGADQPQHF
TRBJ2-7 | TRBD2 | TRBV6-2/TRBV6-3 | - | TGTGCCAGCAGTTACGTGCATTGGACTAGCGGATCCTACGAGCAGTACTTC | CASSYVHWTSGSYEQYF
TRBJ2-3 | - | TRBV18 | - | TGTGCCAGCTCACAAACGCTTGGGGGCCTCACAGATACGCAGTATTTT | CASSQTLGGLTDTQYF
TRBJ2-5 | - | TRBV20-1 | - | TGCAGTGCTAGAGATCAGCGCCGCCGACAAGAGACCCAGTACTTC | CSARDQRRRQETQYF